The 21 T cell receptor beta chains in this list originate from one sample, sequenced in a study of blood T cell repertoires in COVID-19. Data came from immunoSEQ multiplex PCR; TCRdb stores just in-frame clones and leaves some out. This sample has a few hundred thousand clones; around 90% occur once, and the top ten carry around 2.8%. The sequenced sample consisted of peripheral blood. These receptors were obtained from a woman in her twenties or thirties with COVID-19, enrolled during active disease.

The chain couples TRBV5-1 to TRBJ1-2; D unresolved. Trimming cost V 1 base and J 8 bases, with 9 bases left between them. CDR3 length equals 12 residues. Germline V gene lookup returns CDR1 SGHRS and CDR2 YFSETQ. CDR3 bases: TGCGCCAGCAGCTTGTCAGAAAAGGGCTACACCTTC. Its protein is CASSLSEKGYTF.

This CDR3 reads CASSHRLAGETQYF. The DNA of the CDR3 is TGTGCCAGCAGCCACCGACTAGCGGGGGAGACCCAGTACTTC. This rearrangement joins TRBV5-4 to TRBJ2-5; 11 positions match TRBD2. J was trimmed by 5 bases and V by 4 bases; bases with no gene match: 4. Germline CDR1 is SGHNT and CDR2 is YYREEE (reference sequence). The length of the CDR3 is 14 residues.

The V and J genes are TRBV30 and TRBJ1-1; no reliable D call. V was clipped by 0 bases and J by 1 base, with 12 bases between them. The germline V gene encodes CDR1 GTSNPN and CDR2 SVGIG (reference sequence). The length of the CDR3 is 15 residues. The CDR3 is CAWSVPPMRNTEAFF. As DNA, the CDR3 is TGTGCCTGGAGTGTACCCCCGATGAGGAACACTGAAGCTTTCTTT.

The J gene is TRBJ2-7, the V gene TRBV28; D perhaps matches TRBD1 (5 bases). V was pared by 3 bases and J by 2 bases, with 11 bases between. The CDR3 is 14 amino acids. Germline V gives CDR1 MDHEN, CDR2 SYDVKM. The CDR3 here is CASSFPGQAYEQYF. The CDR3 DNA follows: TGTGCCAGCAGTTTCCCCGGACAAGCCTACGAGCAGTACTTC. Based on the CDR3 plus reference TRBV28 and TRBJ2-7, the full variable domain is DVKVTQSSRYLVKRTGEKVFLECVQDMDHENMFWYRQDPGLGLRLIYFSYDVKMKEKGDIPEGYSVSREKKERFSLILESASTNQTSMYLCASSFPGQAYEQYFGPGTRLTVT.

CDR3 sequence (DNA): TGTGCCAGCAGCTTGGTGGGGGGGCCATTCAATGAGCAGTTCTTC. Translation: CASSLVGGPFNEQFF. This chain links TRBV11-3 with TRBJ2-1; D may be TRBD2 (7 bases). Trimming took off 3 bases at V and 6 bases at J, with 15 bases between the two ends. CDR3 length: 15 residues. Germline V gives CDR1 SGHNT, CDR2 YENEEA.

The V call is TRBV6-5, the J call TRBJ2-5; 7 bases are a match to TRBD2. Trimming removed 6 bases from V and 4 bases from J; junction bases left unmatched: 8. This CDR3 spans 14 amino acids. Germline loops: CDR1 MNHEY, CDR2 SVGAGI. The chain's CDR3 is CASSRPGEGETQYF. The CDR3 DNA follows: TGTGCCAGCAGCCGCCCGGGGGAGGGAGAGACCCAGTACTTC.

The chain links TRBV7-6 to TRBJ1-2, with 9 positions matching TRBD1. V gave up 3 bases and J gave up 7 bases; unmatched junction bases: 18. The CDR3 totals 18 residues. Looked up from germline, CDR1 is SGHVS and CDR2 is FNYEAQ. CDR3 DNA sequence: TGTGCCAGCAGCTTGTCACCGGGACAGGGAGTACCTGATCCTGGCTACACCTTC. Translation: CASSLSPGQGVPDPGYTF. The variable domain in full, completed from reference TRBV7-6 and TRBJ1-2, reads GAGVSQSPRYKVTKRGQDVALRCDPISGHVSLYWYRQALGQGPEFLTYFNYEAQQDKSGLPNDRFSAERPEGSISTLTIQRTEQRDSAMYRCASSLSPGQGVPDPGYTFGSGTRLTVV.

V gene TRBV7-2 combines with J gene TRBJ1-4; 7 nucleotides match TRBD1. In germline, CDR1 is SGHTA, CDR2 FQGNSA. V lost 5 bases, J lost 8 bases, and 5 bases stayed unmatched. The CDR3 loop spans 13 amino acids. CDR3 nucleotides: TGTGCCAGCAGCCGATTACAGGGGGAAAAACTGTTTTTT. It encodes CASSRLQGEKLFF.

The chain recombines TRBV12-5 with TRBJ2-1; D gene unclear. V was trimmed by 4 bases and J by 1 base, leaving 5 bases between them. The germline CDR1 and CDR2 sequences are LGHNT and FRNRAP. This CDR3 is built from 13 residues. Written as DNA, the CDR3 is TGTGCTAGTGGTTCCTCGTCCTACAATGAGCAGTTCTTC. Protein sequence: CASGSSSYNEQFF.

V usage is TRBV7-2 and J usage is TRBJ2-5; D is possibly TRBD1 (5 bases). The CDR3 has 17 residues. CDR1 SGHTA and CDR2 FQGNSA come from the germline V gene. The V and J ends lost 8 bases and 4 bases respectively, with 26 bases between them. The CDR3 region has the DNA TGTGCCAGCTCCCCCAACGCGGCAGGGTTGAAGGGAGAGACCCAGTACTTC. As protein: CASSPNAAGLKGETQYF.

The J gene is TRBJ2-3, the V gene TRBV6-2 or TRBV6-3, with TRBD1 matching 12 bases. CDR1 is MNHEY, CDR2 SVGEGT, per germline. J lost 2 bases, V lost 2 bases, and 8 bases had no gene match. The CDR3 is 18 amino acids. CDR3 sequence reads: CASSYALGQGAYTDTQYF. The CDR3 nucleotides are TGTGCCAGCAGTTACGCCTTGGGACAGGGGGCTTACACAGATACGCAGTATTTT.

This chain joins TRBV21-1 and TRBJ1-1; TRBD1 is the table's D call, not checked against the DNA. TRBV21-1 is annotated as a pseudogene. This CDR3 is built from 19 residues. The DNA for the CDR3 is TGTGCCAGCAGCAAAGTTTGTCGGGGACAGGGGAACGTGAACACTGAAGCTTTCTTT. Protein product: CASSKVCRGQGNVNTEAFF.

The V gene is TRBV5-4, the J gene TRBJ2-3; D gene ambiguous. The V gene lost 5 bases and the J gene lost 6 bases, with 13 bases spanning the gap. Germline V gene data show CDR1 as SGHNT and CDR2 as YYREEE (reference sequence). The CDR3 consists of 13 residues. CDR3 in DNA: TGTGCCAGCAGGTCCCCTATGGGCGATACGCAGTATTTT. Encoded protein: CASRSPMGDTQYF.

This rearrangement joins TRBV6-1 to TRBJ2-7; perhaps TRBD1 as D (5 bases). The germline V gene has CDR1 MNHNS and CDR2 SASEGT. The CDR3 runs to 13 residues. V lost 7 bases and J lost 12, with 22 bases in between. The CDR3 loop reads CASNQGSGTPRYF. CDR3 nucleotides: TGTGCCAGCAACCAGGGTAGTGGAACTCCCAGGTACTTC.

This clone was detected only once. The genes are TRBV24-1 and TRBJ2-1; D gene ambiguous. Trimming took off 3 bases at V and 3 bases at J, with 5 bases between the two ends. In germline, CDR1 is KGHDR, CDR2 SFDVKD. The CDR3 is made up of 13 amino acids. CDR3 DNA sequence: TGTGCCACCAGTGATAGCCACTACAATGAGCAGTTCTTC. The encoded protein is CATSDSHYNEQFF.

The chain couples TRBV6-2 or TRBV6-3 to TRBJ1-4; D call uncertain. The germline gives CDR1 MNHEY, CDR2 SVGEGT. Trimming shortened V by 5 bases and J by 0 bases, and 10 bases separated the two germline ends. The CDR3 runs 15 residues. CDR3 in DNA: TGTGCCAGCAGTCCCACGGGTGCAACTAATGAAAAACTGTTTTTT. This translates into CASSPTGATNEKLFF.

The V call is TRBV7-2, the J call TRBJ1-1; D ambiguous. Germline CDR1 reads SGHTA; CDR2 reads FQGNSA. V was shortened by 3 bases and J by 2 bases, with 7 bases between the two germline ends. This CDR3 comprises 13 residues. Here the CDR3 reads CASSFTQNTEAFF. CDR3 DNA sequence: TGTGCCAGCAGCTTCACACAAAACACTGAAGCTTTCTTT.

The J gene is TRBJ2-1, the V gene TRBV27; weak D call: TRBD2 (6 bases). V was shortened by 2 bases and J by 8 bases, with 13 bases between the two germline ends. CDR3 length equals 14 residues. CDR1 and CDR2 from the germline V gene are MNHEY and SMNVEV (reference sequence). The CDR3, as DNA: TGTGCCAGCAGTTTAATGGGGGGTGAGGATGAGCAGTTCTTC. It is translated as CASSLMGGEDEQFF.

This clone was seen a few times. In DNA form, the CDR3 reads TGTGCCAGCAGCTTGCCTTATGGACTAGCACGAGATACGCAGTATTTT. As protein: CASSLPYGLARDTQYF. V is TRBV5-6 and J is TRBJ2-3, with 8 bases matching TRBD2. With V trimmed by 1 base and J by 5 bases, 9 bases remained unmatched. This CDR3 region has 16 residues. Looked up from germline, CDR1 is SGHDT and CDR2 is YYEEEE. The full variable domain, rest sourced from reference TRBV5-6 and TRBJ2-3, is DAGVTQSPTHLIKTRGQQVTLRCSPKSGHDTVSWYQQALGQGPQFIFQYYEEEERQRGNFPDRFSGHQFPNYSSELNVNALLLGDSALYLCASSLPYGLARDTQYFGPGTRLTVL.

J is TRBJ2-1 and V is TRBV28; D is undetermined. CDR1 is MDHEN, CDR2 SYDVKM, per germline. V was pared by 8 bases and J by 7 bases, with 9 bases between. The CDR3 runs 11 residues. The CDR3 reads CASRLWNEQFF. DNA of the CDR3: TGTGCCAGCCGACTGTGGAATGAGCAGTTCTTC. The variable domain in full, with the rest retrieved from reference TRBV28 and TRBJ2-1, is DVKVTQSSRYLVKRTGEKVFLECVQDMDHENMFWYRQDPGLGLRLIYFSYDVKMKEKGDIPEGYSVSREKKERFSLILESASTNQTSMYLCASRLWNEQFFGPGTRLTVL.

This clone was recorded once. This chain uses TRBV2 with TRBJ2-1; 8 nucleotides line up with TRBD2. The V gene end was trimmed by 8 bases and the J gene end by 15 bases; junction bases not matched to a gene: 6. CDR3 length: 10 residues. CDR1 and CDR2 (germline): SNHLY, FYNNEI. The CDR3 loop is CASRGTRPFF. The CDR3 region has the DNA TGTGCCAGCCGCGGGACTAGGCCGTTCTTC.